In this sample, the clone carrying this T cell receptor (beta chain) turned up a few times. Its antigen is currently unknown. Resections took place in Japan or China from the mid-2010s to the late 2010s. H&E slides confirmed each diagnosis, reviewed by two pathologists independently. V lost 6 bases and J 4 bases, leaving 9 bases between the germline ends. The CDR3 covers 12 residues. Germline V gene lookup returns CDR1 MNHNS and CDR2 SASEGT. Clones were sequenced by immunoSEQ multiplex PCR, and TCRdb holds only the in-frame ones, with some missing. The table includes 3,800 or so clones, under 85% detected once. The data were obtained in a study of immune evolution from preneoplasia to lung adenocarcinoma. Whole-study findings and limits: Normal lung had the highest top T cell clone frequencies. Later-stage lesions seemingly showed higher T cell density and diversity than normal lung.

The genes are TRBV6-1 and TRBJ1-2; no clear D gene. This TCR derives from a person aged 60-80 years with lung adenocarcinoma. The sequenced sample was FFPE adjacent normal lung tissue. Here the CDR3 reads CASRQSFYGYTF. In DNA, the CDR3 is TGTGCCAGCAGACAGAGTTTCTATGGCTACACCTTC.